Sequencing of this TCR beta chain was carried out in a study of regulatory T cells in long-lasting Graves disease. Turning to the study itself: Graves' disease counted as persistent after over 5 years of antithyroid drugs with positive TSH receptor antibodies. General study results and limits: Peripheral blood was the sole material, not thyroid tissue. Persistent-disease Graves' patients showed less TCR diversity than new cases. Segments TRBV28, TRBJ1-2 and TRBJ2-5 showed preferential usage in persistent disease.

Trimming stripped 4 bases from V and 1 base from J, with 10 bases between. Germline lookup yields CDR1 MDHEN and CDR2 SYDVKM. This CDR3 has 14 amino acids. Both iRepertoire HTBI primers and Arm-PCR of CDR3 regions were used to build the TCR beta libraries. TCRdb re-derived calls from the multiplex PCR reads in MiXCR, one entry per CDR3 protein. The sample has approximately 500,000 distinct CDR3 sequences; around a fifth are singletons. This clonotype was observed at least ten times. Its antigen is not identified. Time point of the sample: persistent/refractory GD, antithyroid drugs over 5 years with positive TRAb. Extracted PBMC RNA gave rise to the TCR library.

The rearrangement joins TRBV28 to TRBJ2-5; D perhaps matches TRBD1 (5 bases). This receptor was taken from a female donor with Graves disease. Sequenced material: peripheral blood mononuclear cells (PBMCs), taken when the disease was refractory, from a patient treated with antithyroid drugs. The CDR3 protein is CASSSQDFQETQYF. In nucleotides, the CDR3 is TGTGCCAGCAGTTCACAGGATTTCCAAGAGACCCAGTACTTC.